These T cell receptor beta chains were read from a single sample in a study of metastatic and nonmetastatic thyroid tumors. TCRdb re-called clones from the PCR reads using MiXCR. The sample shows under 20,000 clones, about 34% of them seen only once. Sequencing was performed on tumor tissue. The receptor set was obtained from a male donor with papillary thyroid cancer or a benign thyroid nodule (not recorded which). Some clones in this sample may be carry-over from other donors' samples. Both conserved end residues are part of each CDR3. The D gene is left open where the match is weak. A clone size is listed for some rows: how often the clone was seen (once, few, many), or a class if it is expanded.

d_gene: -
abundance: few
v_gene: TRBV6-2/TRBV6-3
j_gene: TRBJ2-1
CDR3nt: TGTGCCAGCAGACCACCGGTACACATAAGGAATGAGCAGTTCTTC
CDR3aa: CASRPPVHIRNEQFF

d_gene: -
abundance: many
v_gene: TRBV19
j_gene: TRBJ2-3
CDR3nt: TGTGCCGTGAACCTTGGGGGAGATACGCAGTATTTT
CDR3aa: CAVNLGGDTQYF

d_gene: -
abundance: -
v_gene: TRBV12-3/TRBV12-4
j_gene: TRBJ1-5
CDR3nt: TGTGCCAGCAGTTTTGGGGGGGGCGGCGATCAGCCCCAGCATTTT
CDR3aa: CASSFGGGGDQPQHF

d_gene: -
abundance: -
v_gene: TRBV5-6
j_gene: TRBJ1-1
CDR3nt: TGTGCCAGCAGCTTGGTGTGGAACACTGAAGCTTTCTTT
CDR3aa: CASSLVWNTEAFF

d_gene: TRBD2
abundance: medium-sized
v_gene: TRBV3-1
j_gene: TRBJ2-7
CDR3nt: TGTGCCAGCAGCCAGGTCGTGCTAGCGGGTGAGCAGTACTTC
CDR3aa: CASSQVVLAGEQYF

d_gene: TRBD1
abundance: -
v_gene: TRBV2
j_gene: TRBJ2-3
CDR3nt: TGTGCCAGCAGTGTAAGTCGGTACAGGGGGCAAGATACGCAGTATTTT
CDR3aa: CASSVSRYRGQDTQYF

d_gene: -
abundance: -
v_gene: TRBV20-1
j_gene: TRBJ2-1
CDR3nt: TGCAGTGCTAGAGATGTAAGATCCTACAATGAGCAGTTCTTC
CDR3aa: CSARDVRSYNEQFF

d_gene: -
abundance: many
v_gene: TRBV10-1
j_gene: TRBJ2-1
CDR3nt: TGCGCCAGCAGTGAGCCTTCCCCCCTCAGATATGAGCAGTTCTTC
CDR3aa: CASSEPSPLRYEQFF

d_gene: TRBD1
abundance: -
v_gene: TRBV18
j_gene: TRBJ1-3
CDR3nt: TGTGCCAGCTCACCGACGGGACAGGGCATGGGAAACACCATATATTTT
CDR3aa: CASSPTGQGMGNTIYF

d_gene: -
abundance: many
v_gene: TRBV5-4
j_gene: TRBJ2-7
CDR3nt: TGTGCCAGCAGCTTGGCCACAGGGGAGCAGTACTTC
CDR3aa: CASSLATGEQYF

d_gene: -
abundance: -
v_gene: TRBV29-1
j_gene: TRBJ2-7
CDR3nt: TGCAGCGTGAGCCCCGGGTTGGGCGAGCAGTACTTC
CDR3aa: CSVSPGLGEQYF

d_gene: -
abundance: -
v_gene: TRBV6-2/TRBV6-3
j_gene: TRBJ1-2
CDR3nt: TGTGCCAGCAGTTACTTCCAGGGAGGCCATGGCTACACCTTC
CDR3aa: CASSYFQGGHGYTF

d_gene: -
abundance: -
v_gene: TRBV5-1
j_gene: TRBJ1-4
CDR3nt: TGCGCCAGCAGCTTAAGGGGTATGGGTGAAAAACTGTTTTTT
CDR3aa: CASSLRGMGEKLFF

d_gene: -
abundance: -
v_gene: TRBV7-6
j_gene: TRBJ2-7
CDR3nt: TGTGCCAGCAGCTTAGCTGGCGGTACTTCCTACGAGCGGTACTTC
CDR3aa: CASSLAGGTSYERYF

d_gene: -
abundance: few
v_gene: TRBV19
j_gene: TRBJ2-1
CDR3nt: TGTGCCAGTACGGAGCGGGCTTACTACAATGAGCGCTTCTTC
CDR3aa: CASTERAYYNERFF

d_gene: TRBD1
abundance: medium-sized
v_gene: TRBV7-9
j_gene: TRBJ1-1
CDR3nt: TGTGCCAGCAGCTTAGCGTCGGGACAGCCGAACACTGAAGCTTTCTTT
CDR3aa: CASSLASGQPNTEAFF

d_gene: -
abundance: -
v_gene: TRBV6-2/TRBV6-3
j_gene: TRBJ2-7
CDR3nt: TGTGCCAGCAGTTACTCGATGGGTACAGGGACTCTCAGCGAGCAGTACTTC
CDR3aa: CASSYSMGTGTLSEQYF

d_gene: -
abundance: once
v_gene: TRBV7-2
j_gene: TRBJ1-1
CDR3nt: TGTGCCAGCAGCTTAGCCCCAAACAGTAGGGGGACTGAAGCTTTCTTT
CDR3aa: CASSLAPNSRGTEAFF

d_gene: -
abundance: medium-sized
v_gene: TRBV20-1
j_gene: TRBJ2-5
CDR3nt: TGCAGTGCTAGTTTGTCTTGGGAGACCCAGTACTTC
CDR3aa: CSASLSWETQYF

d_gene: -
abundance: many
v_gene: TRBV9
j_gene: TRBJ2-7
CDR3nt: TGTGCCAGCAGCGTAGGTCCTCAATCCTACGAGCAGTACTTC
CDR3aa: CASSVGPQSYEQYF